Below are 15 T cell receptor beta chains sequenced from a single sample in a study of T cell changes during pregnancy in multiple sclerosis. Data came from immunoSEQ multiplex PCR; TCRdb stores just in-frame clones and leaves some out. Here the sample spans fewer than 75,000 clones, approximately 91% being singletons. The sequenced sample was peripheral blood, obtained in the first trimester of pregnancy. These receptors were taken from a female donor with multiple sclerosis, enrolled in a pregnancy study.

This clone was picked up a small number of times. V is TRBV28 and J is TRBJ2-2; 12 nucleotides agree with TRBD1. The CDR3 runs 15 residues. The germline gives CDR1 MDHEN, CDR2 SYDVKM. The junction had 5 bases not matched to a gene; V was cut back by 5 bases and J by 7 bases. The CDR3 reads CASSTGTGGHGELFF. The DNA for the CDR3 is TGTGCCAGCAGTACCGGGACAGGGGGCCACGGGGAGCTGTTTTTT.

This chain connects TRBV27 to TRBJ1-1, with D possibly matching TRBD1 (5 bases). Germline V gene lookup returns CDR1 MNHEY and CDR2 SMNVEV (reference sequence). Trimming pared 5 bases from V and 11 bases from J, leaving 18 bases between. The CDR3 length is 13 residues. CDR3 region: CASSQGVGRWAFF. The CDR3, as DNA: TGTGCCAGCAGTCAAGGGGTCGGCCGATGGGCTTTCTTT.

This chain uses TRBV6-1 with TRBJ2-7, with D possibly TRBD1 on 6 matching bases. This CDR3 has 14 amino acids. V was trimmed by 3 bases and J by 0 bases, leaving 9 bases between them. CDR1 is MNHNS and CDR2 is SASEGT in the germline V gene. CDR3 nucleotides: TGTGCCAGCAGTGACACAGGGAGCTCCTACGAGCAGTACTTC. It encodes CASSDTGSSYEQYF.

The rearrangement uses TRBV7-9 and TRBJ2-1; 7 nucleotides line up with TRBD2. Germline CDR1 and CDR2: SEHNR and FQNEAQ (reference sequence). This CDR3 is 16 amino acids long. V was clipped by 4 bases and J by 1 base; unmatched bases: 7. The chain's CDR3 is CASSSTSGDSYNEQFF. Written as DNA, the CDR3 is TGTGCCAGCAGCTCAACAAGCGGGGATTCCTACAATGAGCAGTTCTTC.

This sequence joins TRBV6-1 and TRBJ1-2; the D gene is possibly TRBD1 (6 bases). CDR1 and CDR2 from the germline V gene are MNHNS and SASEGT. CDR3 length: 11 residues. V was pared by 10 bases and J by 9 bases, with 15 bases between. The CDR3 reads CATRGGGSYTF. For the CDR3, the DNA is TGTGCCACCCGCGGGGGCGGAAGCTACACCTTC.

The V and J genes are TRBV7-2 and TRBJ2-5; D gene unclear. This CDR3 is 13 amino acids long. Germline values: CDR1 SGHTA, CDR2 FQGNSA. Trimming stripped 1 base from V and 1 base from J, with 4 bases between. Here the CDR3 DNA reads TGTGCCAGCAGCTTAGGTCTCCAAGAGACCCAGTACTTC. This codes for CASSLGLQETQYF.

The V gene is TRBV7-2, the J gene TRBJ2-7; D perhaps matches TRBD2 (5 bases). The length of the CDR3 is 13 residues. CDR1 SGHTA and CDR2 FQGNSA come from the germline V gene. Trimming took 0 bases from V and 3 from J, leaving 6 bases between them. The CDR3 here is CASSLARDYEQYF. CDR3 nucleotides: TGTGCCAGCAGCTTAGCTCGGGACTACGAGCAGTACTTC.

Note on this clone: Germline and junction disagree at one end, which may indicate a read error. The V call is TRBV7-9, the J call TRBJ1-1; the D gene is possibly TRBD1 (5 bases). CDR1 is SEHNR, CDR2 FQNEAQ, per germline (reference sequence). This CDR3 is 15 amino acids long. CDR3 sequence (DNA): TGTGCCAGCACCTTAGGGGCCGGGATGAACACTGAAGCTTTCTTT. Amino acids: CASTLGAGMNTEAFF.

This clone was seen a single time. This chain uses TRBV27 with TRBJ2-1; 9 bases align to TRBD1. After removal of 5 bases from V and 7 bases from J, the junction contained 12 bases not matched to a gene. The CDR3 contains 16 residues. Germline assignment: CDR1 MNHEY and CDR2 SMNVEV (reference sequence). CDR3 in DNA: TGTGCCAGCAGTCCACTTCCGGGACAGGGAAGGAATGAGCAGTTCTTC. Protein sequence: CASSPLPGQGRNEQFF.

This sequence joins TRBV7-9 and TRBJ1-4; TRBD1 agrees at 7 bases. The V and J ends lost 5 bases and 4 bases, in that order; junction bases with no gene match: 4. CDR3 length: 14 amino acids. The V gene's germline CDR1 is SEHNR and CDR2 FQNEAQ (reference sequence). In DNA, the CDR3 is TGTGCCAGCAGCCAGACAGGGAATAATGAAAAACTGTTTTTT. Its protein product is CASSQTGNNEKLFF.

The gene calls are TRBV2 and TRBJ1-5; 7 nucleotides line up with TRBD1. Germline-derived CDR1 and CDR2 are SNHLY and FYNNEI. CDR3 length: 15 residues. Trimming cost V 8 bases and J 0 bases; bases outside gene matches: 7. The CDR3 DNA reads as TGTGCCAGCGCCGCAGACAGGGCTAGCAATCAGCCCCAGCATTTT. Protein: CASAADRASNQPQHF. Full variable domain (remainder filled in from reference TRBV2 and TRBJ1-5): EPEVTQTPSHQVTQMGQEVILRCVPISNHLYFYWYRQILGQKVEFLVSFYNNEISEKSEIFDDQFSVERPDGSNFTLKIRSTKLEDSAMYFCASAADRASNQPQHFGDGTRLSIL.

The J gene is TRBJ1-2, the V gene TRBV5-1; D ambiguous. The CDR3 consists of 14 residues. The V gene's germline CDR1 is SGHRS and CDR2 YFSETQ. Trimming took 0 bases from V and 8 from J, leaving 14 bases between them. CDR3 DNA: TGCGCCAGCAGCTTGGGTGGGAGTAGGAGCGGCTACACCTTC. Translating it yields CASSLGGSRSGYTF.

The J gene is TRBJ2-3, the V gene TRBV4-2; TRBD2 matches at 15 bases. V lost 4 bases and J lost 1; bases outside the gene matches: 6. This CDR3 is built from 18 residues. The germline V gene encodes CDR1 LGHNA and CDR2 YNFKEQ. CDR3: CASSPGLAGGPGTDTQYF. CDR3 sequence (DNA): TGTGCCAGCAGCCCCGGACTAGCGGGGGGGCCGGGCACAGATACGCAGTATTTT.

V usage is TRBV2 and J usage is TRBJ2-4; 8 bases fit TRBD1. The CDR3 is made up of 14 amino acids. From germline, CDR1 is SNHLY and CDR2 FYNNEI. Trimming cost V 7 bases and J 15 bases; bases outside gene matches: 17. This CDR3 reads CASTGAGGDGPLYF. CDR3 sequence (DNA): TGTGCCAGCACGGGCGCAGGGGGCGATGGCCCGTTGTACTTC.

The chain couples TRBV9 to TRBJ2-1, with a tentative D call TRBD2 (5 bases). V lost 1 base, J lost 4 bases, and 9 bases lay in between. Germline CDR1 and CDR2: SGDLS and YYNGEE. The CDR3 is 14 amino acids. The CDR3 spells CASSVRWEYNEQFF. CDR3 sequence (DNA): TGTGCCAGCAGCGTACGTTGGGAGTACAATGAGCAGTTCTTC.